The 17 T cell receptor beta chains presented below share a single source sample, sequenced in a study of OX40 agonist ivuxolimab in advanced cancers. Assay: immunoSEQ multiplex PCR; the TCRdb copy retains only in-frame clones and omits some. The data show fewer than 100,000 clones, roughly nine tenths seen once. The source material was CD4+ or CD8+ T cells sorted from blood, sampled in a trial of the OX40 agonist ivuxolimab. The receptors were gathered from an adult with an advanced solid tumor such as melanoma, head and neck, liver or kidney cancer.

The chain is built from TRBV18 and TRBJ2-4; no clear D. The CDR3 has 15 residues. V gave up 3 bases and J gave up 0 bases, with 9 bases separating them. Germline V lookup: CDR1 KGHSH, CDR2 LQKENI. CDR3 sequence: CASSPPNIAKNIQYF. CDR3 DNA sequence: TGTGCCAGCTCACCCCCTAATATAGCCAAAAACATTCAGTACTTC.

The chain has TRBV2 and TRBJ2-7; a possible D gene is TRBD2 (6 bases). The CDR3 is 14 residues long. Looked up from germline, CDR1 is SNHLY and CDR2 is FYNNEI. The V gene lost 4 bases and the J gene lost 4 bases, with 14 bases spanning the gap. The CDR3 sequence: CASSGGLPPYEQYF. The CDR3 DNA reads TGTGCCAGCAGTGGAGGACTACCCCCATACGAGCAGTACTTC.

The CDR3 DNA follows: TGTGCCAGCAGCTTAGCCTGGGACAGGGACAATCAGCCCCAGCATTTT. Its translation is CASSLAWDRDNQPQHF. The chain combines TRBV7-9 with TRBJ1-5; TRBD1 matches at 9 bases. The CDR3 is made up of 16 amino acids. V lost 0 bases and J lost 3; bases outside the gene matches: 3. The V gene's germline CDR1 is SEHNR and CDR2 FQNEAQ (reference sequence). Variable domain in full (rest from reference TRBV7-9 and TRBJ1-5): DTGVSQNPRHKITKRGQNVTFRCDPISEHNRLYWYRQTLGQGPEFLTYFQNEAQLEKSRLLSDRFSAERPKGSFSTLEIQRTEQGDSAMYLCASSLAWDRDNQPQHFGDGTRLSIL.

This chain joins TRBV9 and TRBJ2-5; D gene unclear. V gave up 3 bases and J gave up 2 bases, with 2 bases separating them. CDR3 size: 11 residues. Germline V gene data show CDR1 as SGDLS and CDR2 as YYNGEE. The CDR3 bases are TGTGCCAGCAGCGAGCAAGAGACCCAGTACTTC. This sequence encodes CASSEQETQYF.

This chain joins TRBV11-2 and TRBJ2-2, with 7 bases aligning to TRBD1. CDR3 size: 12 residues. Germline values: CDR1 SGHAT, CDR2 FQNNGV. The V and J ends lost 11 bases and 1 base, in that order; junction bases with no gene match: 1. CDR3 protein: CAAGGNTGELFF. The DNA of the CDR3 is TGTGCCGCAGGGGGGAACACCGGGGAGCTGTTTTTT.

The V call is TRBV28, the J call TRBJ2-3, with 9 bases that match TRBD1. The V and J ends lost 10 bases and 4 bases, in that order; junction bases with no gene match: 12. The CDR3 loop spans 15 amino acids. Looked up from germline, CDR1 is MDHEN and CDR2 is SYDVKM. The chain's CDR3 is CAIQGGDRVADTQYF. The CDR3 DNA follows: TGTGCCATCCAGGGGGGGGACAGGGTGGCAGATACGCAGTATTTT.

V gene TRBV6-5 combines with J gene TRBJ1-1, with D possibly being TRBD1 (6 bases). Trimming took off 6 bases at V and 1 base at J, with 12 bases between the two ends. The germline V gene has CDR1 MNHEY and CDR2 SVGAGI. The CDR3 has 14 residues. The CDR3 spells CASSPRGRNTEAFF. The DNA of the CDR3 is TGTGCCAGCAGCCCCAGGGGCAGGAACACTGAAGCTTTCTTT.

Points on this clone: The missing conserved phenylalanine or tryptophan at the end of this CDR3 makes a read error likely. The rearrangement joins TRBV5-1 to TRBJ1-6, with 9 bases aligning to TRBD1. The junction had 7 bases not matched to a gene; V was cut back by 5 bases and J by 7 bases. CDR1 SGHRS and CDR2 YFSETQ come from the germline V gene. The CDR3 runs to 15 residues. CDR3: CASSRTGDGNSPLHL. In DNA, the CDR3 is TGCGCCAGCAGTCGGACAGGGGACGGGAATTCACCCCTCCACCTT.

V usage is TRBV6-1 and J usage is TRBJ1-5; D unclear. V shed 4 bases and J shed 6 bases, with 7 bases lying between them. Germline-derived CDR1 and CDR2 are MNHNS and SASEGT. The CDR3 consists of 12 residues. This chain's CDR3 is CASSVSGQPQHF. The CDR3 coding sequence is TGTGCCAGCAGTGTATCAGGTCAGCCCCAGCATTTT.

This clone has more than one count but fewer than ten. The gene calls are TRBV7-6 and TRBJ2-7; no reliable D call. CDR1 is SGHVS and CDR2 is FNYEAQ in the germline V gene. The V and J ends lost 1 base and 7 bases respectively, with 11 bases between them. This CDR3 region has 13 residues. The CDR3 bases are TGTGCCAGCAGCTTAGTCAAACAGCAGGAGCAGTACTTC. Amino acid sequence: CASSLVKQQEQYF.

This chain connects TRBV28 to TRBJ1-2; D might be TRBD1 (6 bases). With 6 bases removed from V and 0 bases from J, the gap between germline ends came to 17 bases. The CDR3 is made up of 16 amino acids. Germline V CDR1 and CDR2: MDHEN, SYDVKM. CDR3 sequence reads: CASSPTGPRTNYGYTF. The CDR3, as DNA: TGTGCCAGCAGCCCGACAGGTCCAAGAACTAACTATGGCTACACCTTC.

This clone was recorded only once. V gene TRBV5-1 combines with J gene TRBJ1-2; D gene uncertain. Trimming removed 0 bases at V and 3 bases at J, with 9 bases between. The CDR3 covers 14 residues. Per germline, CDR1 SGHRS and CDR2 YFSETQ. The CDR3 bases are TGCGCCAGCAGCTTGGACAGCATCGACTATGGCTACACCTTC. Translation gives CASSLDSIDYGYTF.

V usage is TRBV5-4 and J usage is TRBJ2-2, with D maybe TRBD2 (5 bases). The CDR3 extends over 16 amino acids. V lost 3 bases and J lost 4, with 16 bases in between. Germline assignment: CDR1 SGHNT and CDR2 YYREEE (reference sequence). CDR3: CASSSESQRGTGELFF. In nucleotides, the CDR3 is TGTGCCAGCAGCTCAGAGAGCCAACGGGGCACCGGGGAGCTGTTTTTT.

Points on this clone: The CDR3 ends on some other residue instead of the conserved phenylalanine or tryptophan, so this is likely a read error. The chain combines TRBV5-5 with TRBJ1-6; possibly TRBD1 for D (5 bases). Trimming stripped 5 bases from V and 1 base from J, with 10 bases between. Germline lookup yields CDR1 SGHKS and CDR2 YYEKEE (reference sequence). The CDR3 loop spans 15 amino acids. CDR3 region: CASRGDLSYNSPLHL. The CDR3 coding sequence is TGTGCCAGCAGGGGGGACTTATCCTATAATTCACCCCTCCACCTT.

The chain carries TRBV11-2 and TRBJ1-4; no firm D call. V lost 5 bases, J lost 0 bases, and 13 bases lay in between. Germline CDR1 and CDR2: SGHAT and FQNNGV. The CDR3 has 16 amino acids. In nucleotides, the CDR3 is TGTGCCAGCAGCCCGAAGGGTGGCTCAACTAATGAAAAACTGTTTTTT. It specifies CASSPKGGSTNEKLFF.

This chain uses TRBV6-1 with TRBJ2-5; weak D call: TRBD1 (6 bases). Per germline, CDR1 MNHNS and CDR2 SASEGT. Trimming left V 3 bases short and J 3 bases short, with 17 bases between. CDR3 length: 16 amino acids. The CDR3 sequence is CASSDPDRYFKETQYF. The CDR3 coding sequence is TGTGCCAGCAGTGACCCCGACAGGTACTTCAAAGAGACCCAGTACTTC.

The chain couples TRBV5-6 to TRBJ2-7, with TRBD2 matching over 8 bases. This CDR3 contains 13 residues. V was clipped by 0 bases and J by 5 bases; unmatched bases: 1. The germline CDR1 and CDR2 sequences are SGHDT and YYEEEE. The CDR3 DNA reads as TGTGCCAGCAGCTTGGGACTAGCGAACGAGCAGTACTTC. It encodes CASSLGLANEQYF.